The 14 T cell receptor beta chains below all came from one sample that was sequenced in a study of CD8+ T cells in alopecia areata. cDNA prepared by RNA extraction and subsequent reverse transcription served as the template for sequencing. Sequenced by immunoSEQ multiplex PCR; TCRdb stores in-frame clones only, minus some. The table lists 250,000 or so clones, no singletons, with less than 1.5% in the top ten. CD4, CD8alpha, NKG2D, NKG2ACE and other markers guided sorting of pooled cutaneous lymph node cells. Sequencing input: CD4+ T cells sorted from a lymph node. These receptors were obtained from a C3H/HeJ mouse with alopecia areata. This mouse strain has H2-k as its MHC haplotype.

This clone showed up just a few times. These gene names are mouse names. The read terminates 4 residues ahead of where the CDR3 ends, so the germline J gene completes it. Other DNA sequences from this sample encode an identical CDR3 as well. The chain combines TRBV17 with TRBJ1-1; 7 bases align to TRBD1. The CDR3 length is 13 residues. The germline gives CDR1 MNHDT, CDR2 YYDKIL. V was pared by 6 bases and J by 1 base, with 2 bases of the junction left unmatched. Partial CDR3 DNA: TGTGCTAGCAGAGACAGGGAAAACACA. As protein: CASRDRENT. The full CDR3 reads CASRDRENTEVFF.

In its sample, this clone was seen a few times. Gene names are the mouse ones. From the germline J gene comes the end of the CDR3, since the read stops 4 residues before it. The genes are TRBV14 and TRBJ2-7; maybe TRBD1 (5 bases). The CDR3 covers 14 residues. The V gene's germline CDR1 is SGHDT and CDR2 FRDEAV. The V and J ends lost 4 bases and 0 bases respectively, with 11 bases between them. This chain's CDR3 is CASSLTGISYEQYF. CDR3 bases read: TGTGCCAGCAGTCTCACAGGTATCTCCTAT.

This clone has at least ten counts. Mouse names are used for the genes. With the read ending 4 residues before the CDR3 end, the germline J gene is used to fill in that end. The same CDR3 is also encoded by other DNA sequences in this sample. The V and J genes are TRBV5 and TRBJ2-5; 9 bases agree with TRBD1. Germline CDR1 and CDR2: LGHNA and YNLKQL (reference sequence). CDR3 length: 14 residues. The sequenced CDR3 bases are TGTGCCAGCAGCCAAGAGGGACAGGGCGAC. It translates to CASSQEGQGD. The full CDR3 is CASSQEGQGDTQYF.

Regarding this clone: Gene names and germline refer to mouse. Read coverage stops 4 residues before the CDR3 terminus; the germline J gene supplies the remainder. The chain is built from TRBV5 and TRBJ2-3, with D maybe TRBD1 (5 bases). The ends were cut back, 0 bases at V and 0 bases at J, with 13 bases in the middle. Per germline, CDR1 LGHNA and CDR2 YNLKQL (reference sequence). The CDR3 spans 17 residues. The sequenced CDR3 bases are TGTGCCAGCAGCCAAGACCGAGACAGCACTAGTGCAGAA. This encodes CASSQDRDSTSAE. Given in full, the CDR3 is CASSQDRDSTSAETLYF.

This clone was seen at least ten times. Any gene name here is a mouse gene name. Sequencing ends 4 residues short of the CDR3 end; the germline J gene provides the rest. Other DNA sequences of this sample code for an identical CDR3. The chain uses TRBV1 and TRBJ2-2; a possible D gene is TRBD2 (6 bases). CDR3 length: 15 residues. V was trimmed by 3 bases and J by 0 bases, leaving 8 bases between them. CDR1 is NSQYPW, CDR2 LRSPGD, per germline (reference sequence). The CDR3 spells CTCSAGTSNTGQLYF. The DNA read from the CDR3 is TGCACCTGCAGTGCCGGGACTTCAAACACCGGG. Complete variable domain (other parts from reference TRBV1 and TRBJ2-2): VTLLEQNPRWRLVPRGQAVNLRCILKNSQYPWMSWYQQDLQKQLQWLFTLRSPGDKEVKSLPGADYLATRVTDTELRLQVANMSQGRTLYCTCSAGTSNTGQLYFGEGSKLTVL.

A word on this clone: Mouse names are used for the genes. The read ends 4 residues early relative to the CDR3; the germline J gene fills the gap. V usage is TRBV19 and J usage is TRBJ1-1, with D perhaps matching TRBD1 (6 bases). V was pared by 2 bases and J by 4 bases, with 12 bases between. CDR1 and CDR2 (germline): FNHDT, SITEND (reference sequence). The CDR3 runs to 14 residues. CDR3 amino acids: CASSMGGPGTEVFF. Incomplete CDR3 DNA: TGTGCCAGCAGTATGGGGGGGCCGGGCACA.

This clone has a handful of counts. All gene names here are mouse names. Read coverage stops 4 residues before the CDR3 terminus; the germline J gene supplies the remainder. This specimen includes other DNA sequences encoding the same CDR3. The rearrangement links TRBV5 to TRBJ2-1, with 8 positions matching TRBD2. V was pared by 0 bases and J by 0 bases, with 1 base of the junction left unmatched. This CDR3 comprises 16 residues. Germline assignment: CDR1 LGHNA and CDR2 YNLKQL (reference sequence). The chain's CDR3 is CASSQEGGANYAEQFF. Partial CDR3 DNA: TGTGCCAGCAGCCAAGAAGGGGGGGCTAACTATGCT.

This clone has only a few counts. Mouse names are used for the genes. With the read ending 4 residues before the CDR3 end, the germline J gene is used to fill in that end. The V and J genes are TRBV1 and TRBJ2-1, with 7 bases that match TRBD2. Germline loops: CDR1 NSQYPW, CDR2 LRSPGD (reference sequence). The CDR3 extends over 15 amino acids. This CDR3 is CTCSADSGGGAEQFF. The part of the CDR3 DNA that was read is TGCACCTGCAGTGCAGATTCTGGGGGAGGGGCT.

On this clone itself: Gene names are mouse gene names. CDR3: CASRKGAGNSPLYF. The CDR3 DNA, read in part, is TGTGCCAGCAGAAAGGGGGCAGGTAATTCGCCC. The chain employs TRBV19 and TRBJ1-6; TRBD1 matches at 7 bases. The read ends 3 residues shy of where the CDR3 ends; the end is completed using the germline J gene. TRBJ1-6 is an ORF; its function is uncertain. The CDR3 contains 14 residues. From germline, CDR1 is FNHDT and CDR2 SITEND (reference sequence). V shed 5 bases and J 6 bases; nucleotides not matched to a gene: 5.

This clone was seen a few times. The genes and germline here are from mouse. Coverage ceases 4 residues before the CDR3 finishes, and the germline J gene fills in the end. In the same sample, other DNA sequences code for this CDR3. This chain uses TRBV13-1 with TRBJ2-5, with TRBD1 matching over 7 bases. CDR1 is NSHNY and CDR2 is SYGAGN in the germline V gene. The V segment lost 2 bases and the J segment 3 bases; nucleotides outside the gene matches: 3. This CDR3 comprises 14 residues. CDR3 bases read: TGTGCCAGCAGTGAAAGGGACAGACAAGAC. Translating gives CASSERDRQD. The whole CDR3 reads CASSERDRQDTQYF.

Remarks on this clone: Gene and germline names: mouse. The read ends 4 residues early relative to the CDR3; the germline J gene fills the gap. The rearrangement uses TRBV13-3 and TRBJ2-4; D gene uncertain. V lost 5 bases and J 0 bases, leaving 10 bases between the germline ends. The CDR3 has 14 amino acids. Germline CDR1 reads NNHDY; CDR2 reads SYVADS. The CDR3 bases that were read are TGTGCCAGCAGAGTCGACATAAGTCAAAAC. It translates to CASRVDISQN. The whole CDR3 reads CASRVDISQNTLYF.

On this clone itself: Mouse gene names apply. With the read ending 4 residues before the CDR3 end, the germline J gene is used to fill in that end. This chain links TRBV13-1 with TRBJ2-7; 10 bases line up with TRBD2. Germline lookup yields CDR1 NSHNY and CDR2 SYGAGN. The CDR3 spans 14 residues. The sequenced CDR3 bases are TGTGCCAGCAGGCCGGGACTGGGGCAATAT. Protein product: CASRPGLGQY. The complete CDR3 protein is CASRPGLGQYEQYF.

Worth noting for this clone: Mouse names are used for the genes. The CDR3 is cut off 4 residues early in the read; its end comes from the germline J gene. This chain links TRBV5 with TRBJ1-1, with D tentatively TRBD1 (5 bases). The CDR3 runs 13 residues. Germline V gene lookup returns CDR1 LGHNA and CDR2 YNLKQL (reference sequence). The V end was cut by 4 bases, the J end by 4 bases, with 10 bases between. CDR3 DNA, as far as it was read: TGTGCCAGCAGCCCCAGGGAGGGCACA. It is translated as CASSPREGT. The full CDR3 sequence reads CASSPREGTEVFF.

This clone turned up a few times. Mouse names are used for the genes. The CDR3 end falls 4 residues outside the read, so it is completed with the germline J gene. Other DNA sequences within the sample encode an identical CDR3. The V call is TRBV31, the J call TRBJ2-1; 10 nucleotides agree with TRBD2. The CDR3 loop spans 14 amino acids. The junction had 2 bases not matched to a gene; V was cut back by 0 bases and J by 6 bases. The V gene's germline CDR1 is GKSSPN and CDR2 SITVG. The CDR3 DNA, read in part, is TGTGCCTGGAGTCTTCGGACTGGGGGTGCT. This translates into CAWSLRTGGA. The whole CDR3 protein is CAWSLRTGGAEQFF.